This entry features one T cell receptor (beta chain) sequence. Its antigen remains unidentified. The sample is drawn from a study of CD8+ T cells in alopecia areata. Whole-study results and caveats: In scalp and blood, many expanded lesional clones persisted during tofacitinib. Scalp samples also contribute reads from the resident alphabeta T cells found in normal skin. Under tofacitinib, fewer expanded CD8+ clones appeared among the top 100 scalp clones.

Extracted RNA was reverse transcribed, and the resulting cDNA served as sequencing template. Assay used: immunoSEQ multiplex PCR; TCRdb lists only in-frame clones, some missing. This sample has 150,000 to 200,000 clones, with less than 70% found just once. V lost 6 bases, J lost 2 bases, and 6 bases stayed unmatched. CDR3 length equals 13 residues. The germline V gene encodes CDR1 SQVTM and CDR2 ANQGSEA. Treatment defined: oral pan-JAK inhibitor, 5-10 mg twice daily. V usage is TRBV29-1 and J usage is TRBJ2-5, with TRBD2 identical over 7 bases. Sequenced here: CD4+ T cells sorted from blood, sampled at week 4, from a patient treated with tofacitinib. The sequence derives from a human donor with alopecia areata. For the CDR3, the DNA is TGCAGCGTCACGGGGAGGGATCAAGAGACCCAGTACTTC. It specifies CSVTGRDQETQYF. Supplemented by reference TRBV29-1 and TRBJ2-5, the full variable domain reads SAVISQKPSRDICQRGTSLTIQCQVDSQVTMMFWYRQQPGQSLTLIATANQGSEATYESGFVIDKFPISRPNLTFSTLTVSNMSPEDSSIYLCSVTGRDQETQYFGPGTRLLVL.